A single sample gave rise to the 7 T cell receptor beta chains below, sequenced in a study of shared clonotypes between healthy human individuals. Some clones are missing from TCRdb's copy, which holds only in-frame ones; the method was immunoSEQ multiplex PCR. The sample contains more than 400,000 clones, almost 97% of which appear only once. Sequenced: naive CD4+ T cells sorted from blood. Subset given: CD45RA+ positively selected. All receptors derive from a woman aged 25 to 39 in good health.

The gene calls are TRBV5-1 and TRBJ2-5; 8 bases are shared with TRBD2. With 7 bases clipped from V and 4 bases from J, the junction kept 6 bases outside the gene matches. Germline CDR1 is SGHRS and CDR2 is YFSETQ. The CDR3 runs 13 residues. CDR3 in amino acids: CASEREIGETQYF. The CDR3 DNA sequence: TGCGCCAGCGAGCGGGAGATAGGAGAGACCCAGTACTTC.

The rearrangement uses TRBV28 and TRBJ1-4, with 9 positions matching TRBD1. Per germline, CDR1 MDHEN and CDR2 SYDVKM. The CDR3 spans 16 residues. V trimming: 2 bases; J trimming: 2 bases; junction bases outside the gene matches: 3. The CDR3 protein is CASSLRGQGTNEKLFF. The CDR3 DNA is TGTGCCAGCAGTTTAAGAGGACAGGGGACTAATGAAAAACTGTTTTTT.

The chain carries TRBV5-1 and TRBJ2-7; D uncertain. The germline V gene encodes CDR1 SGHRS and CDR2 YFSETQ. This CDR3 has 14 residues. V lost 5 bases, J lost 0 bases, and 12 bases lay in between. CDR3 nucleotide sequence: TGCGCCAGCAGGGGCGGACCTAGCTCCTACGAGCAGTACTTC. Translating it yields CASRGGPSSYEQYF.

The J gene is TRBJ1-1, the V gene TRBV7-2; D gene uncertain. Germline CDR1 reads SGHTA; CDR2 reads FQGNSA. The CDR3 totals 13 residues. Trimming took 1 base from V and 1 from J, leaving 4 bases between them. The CDR3 nucleotides are TGTGCCAGCAGCTTAGAGAGGAACACTGAAGCTTTCTTT. Translation: CASSLERNTEAFF.

The gene calls are TRBV11-2 and TRBJ2-7, with TRBD2 matching 8 bases. The CDR3 covers 15 residues. Germline CDR1 reads SGHAT; CDR2 reads FQNNGV. Trimming cost V 1 base and J 2 bases; bases outside gene matches: 4. The CDR3 protein is CASSLASGLPYEQYF. The CDR3 nucleotides are TGTGCCAGCAGCTTAGCTAGCGGGCTTCCCTACGAGCAGTACTTC.

V and J are TRBV28 and TRBJ2-7; maybe TRBD1 (6 bases). The CDR3 covers 12 residues. Germline CDR1 and CDR2: MDHEN and SYDVKM. The V and J ends lost 3 bases and 4 bases respectively, with 7 bases between them. The CDR3 coding sequence is TGTGCCAGCAGTTTGGACAGATACGAGCAGTACTTC. This codes for CASSLDRYEQYF.

The chain is built from TRBV29-1 and TRBJ1-1; no reliable D call. There are 13 residues in the CDR3. V lost 1 base and J 5 bases, leaving 11 bases between the germline ends. The germline V gene has CDR1 SQVTM and CDR2 ANQGSEA. The CDR3 loop reads CSVEGQSYTEAFF. The CDR3, as DNA: TGCAGCGTTGAAGGTCAAAGTTATACTGAAGCTTTCTTT.